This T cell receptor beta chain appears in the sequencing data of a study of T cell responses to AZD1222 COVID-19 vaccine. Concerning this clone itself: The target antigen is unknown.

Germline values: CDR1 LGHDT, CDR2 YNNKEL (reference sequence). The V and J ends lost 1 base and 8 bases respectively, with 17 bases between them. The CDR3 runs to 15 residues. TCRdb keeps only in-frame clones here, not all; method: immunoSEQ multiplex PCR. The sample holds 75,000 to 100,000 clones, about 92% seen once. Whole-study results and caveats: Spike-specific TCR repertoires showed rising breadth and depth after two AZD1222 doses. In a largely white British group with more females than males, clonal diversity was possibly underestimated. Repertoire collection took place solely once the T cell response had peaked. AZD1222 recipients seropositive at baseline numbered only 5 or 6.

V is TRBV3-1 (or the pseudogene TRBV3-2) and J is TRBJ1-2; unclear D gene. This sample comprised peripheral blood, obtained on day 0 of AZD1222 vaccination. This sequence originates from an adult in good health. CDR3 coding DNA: TGTGCCAGCAGCCAAGCTCCGAGGGTCAATAGCGGCTACACCTTC. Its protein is CASSQAPRVNSGYTF.